The entry that follows covers one T cell receptor (beta chain) sequence. The length of the CDR3 is 15 residues. Trimming shortened V by 3 bases and J by 4 bases, and 16 bases separated the two germline ends. Germline lookup yields CDR1 MDHEN and CDR2 SYDVKM. In the original analysis: Cell counts per sample came from amplifying reference gene primers. The assay was immunoSEQ multiplex PCR, and TCRdb's table has in-frame clones only and misses some. D and trimming were read from the DNA, whereas the V and J calls and clone size are those reported in that table. The profile shows roughly 77,000 clones, 79% of them singletons. This entry comes from a study of blood T cell repertoires in COVID-19. About the research overall: PBMCs, B-cell-depleted T cells, or T cells provided the cDNA or gDNA that made up the material.

This rearrangement joins TRBV28 to TRBJ2-7; a possible D gene is TRBD2 (6 bases). The origin of this receptor is a man in his 60s with active or convalescent COVID-19. Sequences were obtained from peripheral blood. The CDR3: CASSLVLEGPYEQYF. Here the CDR3 DNA reads TGTGCCAGCAGTTTGGTACTGGAGGGCCCATACGAGCAGTACTTC.